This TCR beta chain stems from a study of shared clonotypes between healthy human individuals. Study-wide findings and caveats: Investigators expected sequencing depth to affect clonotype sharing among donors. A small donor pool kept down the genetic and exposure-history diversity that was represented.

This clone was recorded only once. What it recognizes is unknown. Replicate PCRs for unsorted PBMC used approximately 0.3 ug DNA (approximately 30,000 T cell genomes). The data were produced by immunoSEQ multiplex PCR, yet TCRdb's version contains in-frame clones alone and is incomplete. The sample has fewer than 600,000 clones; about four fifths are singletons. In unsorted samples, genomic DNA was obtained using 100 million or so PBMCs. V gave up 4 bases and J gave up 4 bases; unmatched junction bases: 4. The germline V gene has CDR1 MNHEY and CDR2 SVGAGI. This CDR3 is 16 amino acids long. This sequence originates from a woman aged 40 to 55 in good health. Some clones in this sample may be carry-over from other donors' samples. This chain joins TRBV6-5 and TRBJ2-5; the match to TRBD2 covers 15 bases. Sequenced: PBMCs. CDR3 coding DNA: TGTGCCAGCAGTTCCGGACTAGCGGGAGGGGGAGAGACCCAGTACTTC. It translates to CASSSGLAGGGETQYF.